This TCR beta chain was identified during a study of CD8+ T cells in alopecia areata. TCR sequencing used cDNA made by reverse transcription of extracted RNA. This table comes from immunoSEQ multiplex PCR, and its TCRdb copy is limited to in-frame clones, with some not included. The data show 150,000 to 200,000 clones, 50% to 60% seen once. Germline trimming cut 6 bases from V and 6 bases from J; bases unmatched to any gene: 14. Germline V lookup: CDR1 LNHDA, CDR2 SQIVND (reference sequence). This CDR3 spans 15 amino acids. This sequence joins TRBV19 and TRBJ2-7, with 7 bases lining up with TRBD1. The TCR originated in a human donor with alopecia areata. The specimen was CD4+ T cells sorted from blood, collected at week 0. The DNA of the CDR3 is TGTGCCAGTAGCCGTCGACAGGGAAGTATTGGCGAGCAGTACTTC. The encoded protein is CASSRRQGSIGEQYF.